The next 27 T cell receptor beta chains were all read from a single sample in a study of naive and memory T cell subsets. The study, taken as a whole, reports: Especially in CD8 cells, naive repertoires contained a few larger clonotypes, possibly CD45RA-re-expressing memory cells.

Antigen specificity for these receptors is unknown. Two oligonucleotides, mixed equimolar, formed the beta constant-region primer covering TRBC1 and TRBC2. Four rounds of PCR amplified the ligated cDNA using nested alpha and beta constant-region primers plus SP2. One entry per CDR3 protein, called by TCRdb with MiXCR from the UMI-ligation and nested PCR reads. The sample carries 140,000 to 150,000 distinct CDR3 sequences, about 20% recorded once. Sequencing was carried out using naive CD4+ T cells from blood. The source of these receptors is a human donor in good health.

CDR3 bases: TGCGCCAGCAGCTTGGCGCCTAGCGGGAGTCCCGGGGAGCTGTTTTTT. Translating gives CASSLAPSGSPGELFF. The chain has TRBV5-1 and TRBJ2-2, with 10 bases that match TRBD2. Trimming at V came to 0 bases and at J to 6 bases, leaving 5 bases not matched to a gene. CDR1 SGHRS and CDR2 YFSETQ come from the germline V gene. The CDR3 covers 16 residues.

This clonotype was observed a handful of times. The V and J genes are TRBV28 and TRBJ1-5, with TRBD1 identical over 8 bases. The germline V gene encodes CDR1 MDHEN and CDR2 SYDVKM. The CDR3 totals 16 residues. V shed 6 bases, J shed 3 bases, and the junction held 10 bases outside the gene matches. The chain's CDR3 is CASSPGQGANNQPQHF. CDR3 nucleotide sequence: TGTGCCAGCAGCCCCGGTCAGGGGGCGAACAATCAGCCCCAGCATTTT.

This chain connects TRBV5-1 to TRBJ2-3; 7 nucleotides match TRBD1. This CDR3 region has 15 residues. Germline loops: CDR1 SGHRS, CDR2 YFSETQ. J lost 3 bases, V lost 4 bases, and 8 bases had no gene match. CDR3 in amino acids: CASSTTGFWTDTQYF. For the CDR3, the DNA is TGCGCCAGCAGCACGACAGGGTTTTGGACAGATACGCAGTATTTT.

The CDR3 coding sequence is TGTGCCAGCAGCTTAGAAGGCCCAGGAGTAGCCAAAAACATTCAGTACTTC. This gives the protein CASSLEGPGVAKNIQYF. This sequence joins TRBV7-2 and TRBJ2-4; D not certain. Germline-derived CDR1 and CDR2 are SGHTA and FQGNSA. The length of the CDR3 is 17 residues. V lost 1 base and J 0 bases, leaving 13 bases between the germline ends. Variable domain in full (rest from reference TRBV7-2 and TRBJ2-4): GAGVSQSPSNKVTEKGKDVELRCDPISGHTALYWYRQSLGQGLEFLIYFQGNSAPDKSGLPSDRFSAERTGGSVSTLTIQRTQQEDSAVYLCASSLEGPGVAKNIQYFGAGTRLSVL.

This clonotype was observed a few times. The chain is built from TRBV24-1 and TRBJ2-2; 9 nucleotides align to TRBD1. The CDR3 extends over 15 amino acids. V lost 9 bases, J lost 0 bases, and 4 bases stayed unmatched. CDR1 and CDR2 from the germline V gene are KGHDR and SFDVKD. The CDR3 loop is CATETGGANTGELFF. Written as DNA, the CDR3 is TGTGCCACCGAAACAGGGGGCGCGAACACCGGGGAGCTGTTTTTT.

The CDR3 reads CAWNPKPYGYTF. In DNA, the CDR3 is TGTGCCTGGAACCCCAAGCCCTATGGCTACACCTTC. The gene calls are TRBV30 and TRBJ1-2; D unresolved. There are 12 residues in the CDR3. Germline-derived CDR1 and CDR2 are GTSNPN and SVGIG (reference sequence). The V gene lost 4 bases and the J gene lost 4 bases, with 10 bases spanning the gap.

This clonotype has more than one count but fewer than ten. The chain joins TRBV6-2 or TRBV6-3 to TRBJ2-4, with D unclear. The CDR3 covers 16 residues. The germline CDR1 and CDR2 sequences are MNHEY and SVGEGT. Trimming cost V 4 bases and J 0 bases, with 13 bases left between them. CDR3 DNA sequence: TGTGCCAGCAGTTTCCGGGTGACGCTAGCCAAAAACATTCAGTACTTC. Encoded protein: CASSFRVTLAKNIQYF.

There are a few counts of this clonotype. The V call is TRBV9, the J call TRBJ2-1, with 12 bases that match TRBD2. The CDR3 sequence is 16 residues long. V trimming: 0 bases; J trimming: 8 bases; junction bases outside the gene matches: 6. The germline CDR1 and CDR2 sequences are SGDLS and YYNGEE. The DNA for the CDR3 is TGTGCCAGCAGCGTAGGTCCGGGACTAGCGGGTCATGAGCAGTTCTTC. Amino acids: CASSVGPGLAGHEQFF.

This clonotype has a handful of counts. This chain joins TRBV5-6 and TRBJ2-2, with D maybe TRBD1 (6 bases). CDR1 is SGHDT, CDR2 YYEEEE, per germline. This CDR3 contains 15 residues. V was pared by 0 bases and J by 6 bases, with 12 bases between. The CDR3 reads CASSLGLQGSGELFF. Written as DNA, the CDR3 is TGTGCCAGCAGCTTGGGGCTACAGGGATCCGGGGAGCTGTTTTTT. Filled out from reference TRBV5-6 and TRBJ2-2, the complete variable domain reads DAGVTQSPTHLIKTRGQQVTLRCSPKSGHDTVSWYQQALGQGPQFIFQYYEEEERQRGNFPDRFSGHQFPNYSSELNVNALLLGDSALYLCASSLGLQGSGELFFGEGSRLTVL.

This sequence joins TRBV20-1 and TRBJ2-5; 7 positions agree with TRBD1. V gave up 2 bases and J gave up 2 bases; unmatched junction bases: 8. Germline V CDR1 and CDR2: DFQATT, SNEGSKA (reference sequence). The CDR3 consists of 15 residues. The CDR3: CSARTRDRLQETQYF. CDR3 bases: TGCAGTGCTAGAACTCGGGACAGACTGCAAGAGACCCAGTACTTC.

V gene TRBV5-5 combines with J gene TRBJ2-1; D gene ambiguous. This CDR3 is built from 12 residues. Germline CDR1 is SGHKS and CDR2 is YYEKEE (reference sequence). V shed 5 bases and J shed 1 base, with 4 bases lying between them. This CDR3 is CASSKSYNEQFF. CDR3 DNA sequence: TGTGCCAGCAGTAAATCCTACAATGAGCAGTTCTTC.

This clonotype has more than one count but fewer than ten. The chain is built from TRBV7-2 and TRBJ2-1; D perhaps matches TRBD1 (5 bases). Germline CDR1 reads SGHTA; CDR2 reads FQGNSA. Between the trimmed V and J ends, which lost 2 bases and 4 bases, there was a span of 21 bases. CDR3 length: 18 residues. CDR3 DNA sequence: TGTGCCAGCAGCTTAAACCCATCGGGCAGGGTACTATACAATGAGCAGTTCTTC. Translation gives CASSLNPSGRVLYNEQFF.

This clonotype was seen a few times. The chain couples TRBV6-2 or TRBV6-3 to TRBJ2-7, with 12 nucleotides matching TRBD2. V was pared by 3 bases and J by 1 base, with 10 bases of the junction left unmatched. CDR3 length: 18 amino acids. Per the germline V gene, CDR1 is MNHEY and CDR2 is SVGEGT. CDR3 region: CASSYNLAGGRSSYEQYF. The DNA of the CDR3 is TGTGCCAGCAGTTATAACCTAGCGGGAGGGCGGTCGTCCTACGAGCAGTACTTC.

J is TRBJ1-3 and V is TRBV11-1, with D perhaps matching TRBD1 (5 bases). The CDR3 totals 15 residues. The V gene lost 3 bases and the J gene lost 1 base, with 10 bases spanning the gap. CDR1 and CDR2 from the germline V gene are SGHAT and FQDESV (reference sequence). CDR3 in DNA: TGTGCCAGCAGCTTCCCAGGGAGGTCTGGAAACACCATATATTTT. Translated, it gives CASSFPGRSGNTIYF.

V gene TRBV20-1 combines with J gene TRBJ2-1, with 11 positions matching TRBD2. Germline CDR1 is DFQATT and CDR2 is SNEGSKA (reference sequence). This CDR3 is 16 amino acids long. The V segment lost 3 bases and the J segment 3 bases; nucleotides outside the gene matches: 7. Here the CDR3 reads CSARTSGNLYYNEQFF. CDR3 sequence (DNA): TGCAGTGCTAGGACTAGCGGGAATCTGTACTACAATGAGCAGTTCTTC.

Concerning this clonotype itself: One end of the junction does not line up with germline, which may come from a read error. The J gene is TRBJ2-1, the V gene TRBV6-2 or TRBV6-3; TRBD2 matches 8 bases. The CDR3 length is 16 residues. Germline V CDR1 and CDR2: MNHEY, SVGEGT. CDR3 sequence reads: CASRPLAGTAYNEQFF. CDR3 DNA sequence: TGTGCCAGCAGACCGCTAGCGGGCACGGCCTACAATGAGCAGTTCTTT.

The rearrangement links TRBV6-5 to TRBJ1-1; D not certain. This CDR3 has 15 residues. The V gene's germline CDR1 is MNHEY and CDR2 SVGAGI. The V end was cut by 0 bases, the J end by 5 bases, with 13 bases between. In nucleotides, the CDR3 is TGTGCCAGCAGTTACTCGAGAGGTATCGGGACTGAAGCTTTCTTT. Residues: CASSYSRGIGTEAFF.

This clonotype showed up many times. J is TRBJ2-7 and V is TRBV10-3, with TRBD1 matching 9 bases. This CDR3 is built from 14 residues. The germline V gene encodes CDR1 ENHRY and CDR2 SYGVKD. V was pared by 4 bases and J by 4 bases, with 5 bases of the junction left unmatched. CDR3 residues: CAISVGTGTYEQYF. The CDR3 coding sequence is TGTGCCATCAGTGTTGGGACAGGGACTTACGAGCAGTACTTC.

This clonotype was picked up a small number of times. This chain links TRBV29-1 with TRBJ2-7, with TRBD2 identical over 9 bases. This CDR3 comprises 15 residues. V lost 4 bases to trimming and J lost 4 bases; unmatched junction nucleotides: 11. Germline V gene lookup returns CDR1 SQVTM and CDR2 ANQGSEA. The CDR3 DNA follows: TGCAGCGTTGGGGCCAGCGGGAGGTATCCTTACGAGCAGTACTTC. As protein: CSVGASGRYPYEQYF.

V and J are TRBV10-3 and TRBJ1-1; D is possibly TRBD1 (6 bases). The germline V gene encodes CDR1 ENHRY and CDR2 SYGVKD. The CDR3 has 12 residues. V dropped 5 bases and J dropped 8 bases, with 12 bases sitting between them. CDR3 DNA: TGTGCCATCAGTTTAGGGACATCCGAAGCTTTCTTT. This encodes CAISLGTSEAFF.

This clonotype has at least ten counts. The V and J genes are TRBV3-1 and TRBJ2-2; D unresolved. Trimming removed 5 bases from V and 2 bases from J, with 9 bases in between. CDR1 LGHDT and CDR2 YNNKEL come from the germline V gene (reference sequence). The CDR3 spans 14 residues. The CDR3 DNA is TGTGCCAGCAGCTGGACCATAAACACCGGGGAGCTGTTTTTT. This gives the protein CASSWTINTGELFF. Together with reference TRBV3-1 and TRBJ2-2, the CDR3 gives the full variable domain: DTAVSQTPKYLVTQMGNDKSIKCEQNLGHDTMYWYKQDSKKFLKIMFSYNNKELIINETVPNRFSPKSPDKAHLNLHINSLELGDSAVYFCASSWTINTGELFFGEGSRLTVL.

This chain uses TRBV2 with TRBJ1-5, with 8 nucleotides matching TRBD1. This CDR3 spans 16 amino acids. The J segment lost 2 bases and the V segment lost 3 bases, leaving 6 bases of the junction unmatched. CDR1 and CDR2 from the germline V gene are SNHLY and FYNNEI. In DNA form, the CDR3 reads TGTGCCAGCAGTGACAGGACAGGGTCCGGCAATCAGCCCCAGCATTTT. This sequence encodes CASSDRTGSGNQPQHF.

The rearrangement joins TRBV28 to TRBJ1-1; 8 bases map to TRBD1. The germline V gene encodes CDR1 MDHEN and CDR2 SYDVKM. The CDR3 totals 15 residues. V was pared by 5 bases and J by 2 bases, with 7 bases of the junction left unmatched. The CDR3 sequence: CASSTLTGDNTEAFF. DNA of the CDR3: TGTGCCAGCAGTACCCTGACAGGGGACAACACTGAAGCTTTCTTT.

This clonotype was recorded many times. The rearrangement uses TRBV18 and TRBJ1-1, with 7 positions matching TRBD1. From germline, CDR1 is KGHSH and CDR2 LQKENI. V trimming: 2 bases; J trimming: 6 bases; junction bases outside the gene matches: 6. CDR3 length equals 14 residues. Here the CDR3 DNA reads TGTGCCAGCTCACCATCCAGGGGGATGGCTGAAGCTTTCTTT. This encodes CASSPSRGMAEAFF.

CDR3 region: CASSQPARGNEQFF. The CDR3 DNA follows: TGCGCCAGCAGCCAACCGGCCAGAGGCAATGAGCAGTTCTTC. The gene calls are TRBV4-1 and TRBJ2-1; D gene unclear. The CDR3 runs 14 residues. V gave up 2 bases and J gave up 6 bases, with 11 bases separating them. CDR1 is MGHRA and CDR2 is YSYEKL in the germline V gene.

This rearrangement joins TRBV28 to TRBJ1-2; 7 bases agree with TRBD1. V lost 10 bases, J lost 2 bases, and 7 bases stayed unmatched. The germline V gene encodes CDR1 MDHEN and CDR2 SYDVKM. The CDR3 is made up of 13 amino acids. The CDR3 DNA follows: TGTGCCACCGGACAGGCTATCAACTATGGCTACACCTTC. Its translation: CATGQAINYGYTF.

The gene calls are TRBV6-6 and TRBJ2-7; TRBD2 matches at 8 bases. From germline, CDR1 is MNHNY and CDR2 SVGAGI (reference sequence). The CDR3 loop spans 15 amino acids. V shed 6 bases, J shed 1 base, and the junction held 8 bases outside the gene matches. This CDR3 is CASRARGEGSYEQYF. DNA of the CDR3: TGTGCCAGCAGGGCGCGGGGGGAGGGATCCTACGAGCAGTACTTC.